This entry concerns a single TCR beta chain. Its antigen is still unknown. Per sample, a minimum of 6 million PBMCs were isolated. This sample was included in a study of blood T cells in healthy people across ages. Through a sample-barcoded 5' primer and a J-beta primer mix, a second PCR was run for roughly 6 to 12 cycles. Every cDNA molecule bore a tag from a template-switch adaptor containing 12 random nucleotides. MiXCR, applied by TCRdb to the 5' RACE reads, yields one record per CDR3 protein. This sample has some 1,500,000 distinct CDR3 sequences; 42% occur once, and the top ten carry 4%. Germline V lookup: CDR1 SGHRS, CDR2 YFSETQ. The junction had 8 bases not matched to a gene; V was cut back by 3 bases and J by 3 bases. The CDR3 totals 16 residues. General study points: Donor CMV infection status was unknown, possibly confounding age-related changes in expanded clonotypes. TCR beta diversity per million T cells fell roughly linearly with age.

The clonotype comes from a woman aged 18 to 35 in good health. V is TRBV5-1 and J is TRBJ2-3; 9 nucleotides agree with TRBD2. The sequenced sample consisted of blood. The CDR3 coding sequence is TGCGCCAGCAGCTCTGGTAGCGGGAGAATAACAGATACGCAGTATTTT. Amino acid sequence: CASSSGSGRITDTQYF.